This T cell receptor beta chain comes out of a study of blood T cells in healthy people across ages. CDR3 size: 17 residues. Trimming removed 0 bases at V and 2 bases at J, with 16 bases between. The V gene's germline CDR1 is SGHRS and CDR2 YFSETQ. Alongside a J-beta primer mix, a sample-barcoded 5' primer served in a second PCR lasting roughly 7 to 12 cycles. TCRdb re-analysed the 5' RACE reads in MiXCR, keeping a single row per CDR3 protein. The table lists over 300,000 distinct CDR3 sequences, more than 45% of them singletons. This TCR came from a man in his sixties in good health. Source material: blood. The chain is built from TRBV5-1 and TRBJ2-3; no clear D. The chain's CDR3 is CASSLGWRLENTDTQYF. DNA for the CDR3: TGCGCCAGCAGCTTGGGATGGCGACTTGAGAACACAGATACGCAGTATTTT. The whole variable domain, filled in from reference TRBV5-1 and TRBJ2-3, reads KAGVTQTPRYLIKTRGQQVTLSCSPISGHRSVSWYQQTPGQGLQFLFEYFSETQRNKGNFPGRFSGRQFSNSRSEMNVSTLELGDSALYLCASSLGWRLENTDTQYFGPGTRLTVL.